This entry lists 11 T cell receptor beta chains sequenced from one sample in a study of patients and donors after allogeneic stem cell transplantation. TCRdb reprocessed the RT-PCR reads with MiXCR, giving one entry per CDR3 protein. The table has some 230,000 distinct CDR3 sequences, approximately 14% seen once. The sequenced material came from blood, either unsorted or a sorted T cell fraction (not recorded which). The receptors here all came from a human donor who was either an allogeneic HSCT recipient or a stem cell or donor lymphocyte infusion donor (not recorded which). It is not recorded whose cells these are; they may come from a transplant donor.

The V gene is TRBV20-1, the J gene TRBJ2-5, with TRBD1 matching over 8 bases. The CDR3 covers 16 residues. After removal of 2 bases from V and 7 bases from J, the junction contained 15 bases not matched to a gene. The germline CDR1 and CDR2 sequences are DFQATT and SNEGSKA (reference sequence). DNA of the CDR3: TGCAGTGCTAGAACCCCGACAGGGGCCCGAGGAGGGACCCAGTACTTC. Its translation is CSARTPTGARGGTQYF.

This clonotype has a count of ten or more. The gene calls are TRBV19 and TRBJ2-3, with TRBD1 identical over 8 bases. Germline lookup yields CDR1 LNHDA and CDR2 SQIVND (reference sequence). The CDR3 consists of 15 residues. V trimming: 3 bases; J trimming: 0 bases; junction bases outside the gene matches: 2. CDR3 in DNA: TGTGCCAGTAGTATCAGGGGGCCCAGCACAGATACGCAGTATTTT. It translates to CASSIRGPSTDTQYF.

This clonotype has only a few counts. This chain uses TRBV18 with TRBJ1-2, with D uncertain. Trimming removed 6 bases at V and 2 bases at J, with 16 bases between. Germline V gene sequence: CDR1 KGHSH, CDR2 LQKENI. This CDR3 contains 15 residues. The DNA for the CDR3 is TGTGCCAGCTCGCCTCAGGACGAGATCAACTATGGCTACACCTTC. It encodes CASSPQDEINYGYTF.

This clonotype appeared a few times. The chain has TRBV9 and TRBJ2-5; D may be TRBD1 (5 bases). The V end lost 0 bases, the J end lost 1 base, and 7 bases lay between the germline ends. The length of the CDR3 is 14 residues. Germline V gene lookup returns CDR1 SGDLS and CDR2 YYNGEE. This CDR3 reads CASSVGTTQETQYF. The CDR3 DNA follows: TGTGCCAGCAGCGTAGGGACAACCCAAGAGACCCAGTACTTC. The full variable domain, its missing parts supplied by reference TRBV9 and TRBJ2-5, is DSGVTQTPKHLITATGQRVTLRCSPRSGDLSVYWYQQSLDQGLQFLIQYYNGEERAKGNILERFSAQQFPDLHSELNLSSLELGDSALYFCASSVGTTQETQYFGPGTRLLVL.

In this sample, this clonotype turned up a few times. The chain recombines TRBV20-1 with TRBJ2-1; D remains ambiguous. Germline V gives CDR1 DFQATT, CDR2 SNEGSKA (reference sequence). Trimming left V 3 bases short and J 5 bases short, with 14 bases between. The CDR3 is 14 amino acids. This chain's CDR3 is CSASNWYRDNEQFF. DNA for the CDR3: TGCAGTGCTAGTAACTGGTATCGAGACAATGAGCAGTTCTTC.

Ten or more counts support this clonotype. The chain links TRBV7-2 to TRBJ2-7; TRBD2 matches at 10 bases. With V trimmed by 5 bases and J by 3 bases, 7 bases remained unmatched. The length of the CDR3 is 15 residues. Germline assignment: CDR1 SGHTA and CDR2 FQGNSA. CDR3 in DNA: TGTGCCAGCAGCCAGTCTAGCGGGGGTCTCTACGAGCAGTACTTC. Its protein product is CASSQSSGGLYEQYF.

V gene TRBV20-1 combines with J gene TRBJ2-7; D not resolved. Germline V gene lookup returns CDR1 DFQATT and CDR2 SNEGSKA (reference sequence). Trimming took off 7 bases at V and 3 bases at J, with 19 bases between the two ends. The CDR3 extends over 14 amino acids. CDR3 nucleotide sequence: TGCAGTGTCAAGTCGGTTATTGGGAACTACGAGCAGTACTTC. Its protein is CSVKSVIGNYEQYF.

J is TRBJ2-3 and V is TRBV11-2; 9 nucleotides agree with TRBD2. The CDR3 is 16 amino acids. Germline values: CDR1 SGHAT, CDR2 FQNNGV. J lost 2 bases, V lost 3 bases, and 6 bases had no gene match. The DNA of the CDR3 is TGTGCCAGCAGCTTCGACTTAGCGGGGGACACAGATACGCAGTATTTT. Translated, it gives CASSFDLAGDTDTQYF.

This clonotype was observed a few times. J is TRBJ1-4 and V is TRBV12-3 or TRBV12-4; D is uncertain. V lost 6 bases, J lost 5 bases, and 7 bases lay in between. CDR3 size: 12 residues. CDR3 sequence reads: CASSPRNEKLFF. DNA for the CDR3: TGTGCCAGCAGCCCACGGAATGAAAAACTGTTTTTT.

The chain carries TRBV25-1 and TRBJ1-2; D ambiguous. Germline assignment: CDR1 MGHDK and CDR2 SYGVNS. The CDR3 is made up of 11 amino acids. Trimming shortened V by 5 bases and J by 7 bases, and 8 bases separated the two germline ends. In DNA form, the CDR3 reads TGTGCCAGCAGTAATACCGGTGGCTACACCTTC. This codes for CASSNTGGYTF.

This clonotype was found many times. V and J are TRBV11-3 and TRBJ2-3, with 8 nucleotides matching TRBD2. Per germline, CDR1 SGHNT and CDR2 YENEEA. Losses at the gene ends were 8 bases for V and 3 bases for J; bases not matched to a gene: 7. The CDR3 spans 14 residues. As DNA, the CDR3 is TGTGCCAGCTCCCCGGGAGGGGTTACAGATACGCAGTATTTT. Its translation: CASSPGGVTDTQYF.